Here is one TCR beta chain with its context. TCRdb used MiXCR to reprocess the 5' RACE reads, holding one entry per CDR3 protein. The sample shows 1.5 million to 2 million distinct CDR3 sequences, less than 40% of them seen only once. CDR1 SGHTA and CDR2 FQGNSA come from the germline V gene. V lost 3 bases and J 2 bases, leaving 11 bases between the germline ends. The CDR3 totals 14 residues. This entry is derived from a study of identical twins. Only healthy Caucasians were enrolled as donors. The sequencing input was cord blood. The sequence was obtained from a newborn girl in good health. This chain links TRBV7-2 with TRBJ2-7; D gene unclear. CDR3 loop: CASSLSPTAYEQYF. The CDR3 bases are TGTGCCAGCAGCTTGAGCCCTACCGCCTACGAGCAGTACTTC.